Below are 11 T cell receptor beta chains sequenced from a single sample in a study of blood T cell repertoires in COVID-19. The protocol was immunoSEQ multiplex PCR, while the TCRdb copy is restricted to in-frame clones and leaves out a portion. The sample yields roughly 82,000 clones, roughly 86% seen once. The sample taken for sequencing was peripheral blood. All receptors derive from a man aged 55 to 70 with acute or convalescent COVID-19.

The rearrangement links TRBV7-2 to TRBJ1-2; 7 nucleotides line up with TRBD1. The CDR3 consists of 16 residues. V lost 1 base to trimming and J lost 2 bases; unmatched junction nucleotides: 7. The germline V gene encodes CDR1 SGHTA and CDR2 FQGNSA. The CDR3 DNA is TGTGCCAGCAGCTTAGGAGGGGGCGGTATAAACTATGGCTACACCTTC. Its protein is CASSLGGGGINYGYTF.

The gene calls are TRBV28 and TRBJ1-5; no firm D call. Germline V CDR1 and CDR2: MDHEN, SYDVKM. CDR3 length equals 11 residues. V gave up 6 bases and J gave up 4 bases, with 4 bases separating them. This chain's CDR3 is CASSTNQPQHF. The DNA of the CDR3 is TGTGCCAGCAGCACTAATCAGCCCCAGCATTTT.

In nucleotides, the CDR3 is TGTGCCACCAGTGATCTTTCAGGCCCATTTGAAAAACTGTTTTTT. This translates into CATSDLSGPFEKLFF. The chain couples TRBV24-1 to TRBJ1-4; no firm D call. The CDR3 sequence is 15 residues long. The V gene's germline CDR1 is KGHDR and CDR2 SFDVKD. V was shortened by 3 bases and J by 7 bases, with 14 bases between the two germline ends.

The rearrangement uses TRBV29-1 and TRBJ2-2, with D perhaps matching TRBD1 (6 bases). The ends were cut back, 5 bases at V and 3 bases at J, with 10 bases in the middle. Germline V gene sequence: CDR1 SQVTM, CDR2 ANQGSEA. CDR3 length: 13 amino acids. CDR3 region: CSVLDSYTGELFF. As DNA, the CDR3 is TGCAGCGTTCTGGACAGCTACACCGGGGAGCTGTTTTTT.

CDR3 nucleotide sequence: TGTGCCAGCAGCACAGGGCCAGCGGGAGAGGATGAGCAGTTCTTC. Residues: CASSTGPAGEDEQFF. The chain carries TRBV11-3 and TRBJ2-1; TRBD2 agrees at 8 bases. CDR1 and CDR2 (germline): SGHNT, YENEEA. V lost 5 bases and J lost 8; bases outside the gene matches: 11. The CDR3 loop spans 15 amino acids. The full variable domain, in which reference TRBV11-3 and TRBJ2-1 provide the parts outside the CDR3, is EAGVVQSPRYKIIEKKQPVAFWCNPISGHNTLYWYLQNLGQGPELLIRYENEEAVDDSQLPKDRFSAERLKGVDSTLKIQPAELGDSAVYLCASSTGPAGEDEQFFGPGTRLTVL.

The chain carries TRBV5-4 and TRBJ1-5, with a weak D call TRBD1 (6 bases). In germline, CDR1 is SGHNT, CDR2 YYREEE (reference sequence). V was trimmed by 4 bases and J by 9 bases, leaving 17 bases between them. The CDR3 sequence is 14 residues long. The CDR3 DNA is TGTGCCAGCAGCGAGTACAGGGTCCCCGGGCCCCAGCATTTT. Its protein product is CASSEYRVPGPQHF. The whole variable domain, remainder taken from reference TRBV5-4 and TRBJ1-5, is ETGVTQSPTHLIKTRGQQVTLRCSSQSGHNTVSWYQQALGQGPQFIFQYYREEENGRGNFPPRFSGLQFPNYSSELNVNALELDDSALYLCASSEYRVPGPQHFGDGTRLSIL.

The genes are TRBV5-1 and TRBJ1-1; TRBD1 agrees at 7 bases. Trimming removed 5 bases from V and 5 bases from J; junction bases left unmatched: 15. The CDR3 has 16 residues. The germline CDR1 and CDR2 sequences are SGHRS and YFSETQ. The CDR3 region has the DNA TGCGCCAGCAGGATGGACCATGGACAGGTAGCAACTGAAGCTTTCTTT. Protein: CASRMDHGQVATEAFF. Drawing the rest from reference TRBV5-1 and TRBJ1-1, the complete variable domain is KAGVTQTPRYLIKTRGQQVTLSCSPISGHRSVSWYQQTPGQGLQFLFEYFSETQRNKGNFPGRFSGRQFSNSRSEMNVSTLELGDSALYLCASRMDHGQVATEAFFGQGTRLTVV.

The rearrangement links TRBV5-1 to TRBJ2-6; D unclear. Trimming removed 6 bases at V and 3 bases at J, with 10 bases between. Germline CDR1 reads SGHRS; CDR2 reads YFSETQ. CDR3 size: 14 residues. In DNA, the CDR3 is TGCGCCAGCAACCGGGTTGATGGGGCCAACGTCCTGACTTTC. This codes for CASNRVDGANVLTF.

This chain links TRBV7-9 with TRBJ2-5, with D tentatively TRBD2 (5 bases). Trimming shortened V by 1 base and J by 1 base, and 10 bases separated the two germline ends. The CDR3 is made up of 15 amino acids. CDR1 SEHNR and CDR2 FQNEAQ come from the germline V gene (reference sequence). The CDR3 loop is CASSLDLSGQETQYF. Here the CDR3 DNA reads TGTGCCAGCAGCTTAGACCTAAGCGGCCAAGAGACCCAGTACTTC. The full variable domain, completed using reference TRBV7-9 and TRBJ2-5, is DTGVSQNPRHKITKRGQNVTFRCDPISEHNRLYWYRQTLGQGPEFLTYFQNEAQLEKSRLLSDRFSAERPKGSFSTLEIQRTEQGDSAMYLCASSLDLSGQETQYFGPGTRLLVL.

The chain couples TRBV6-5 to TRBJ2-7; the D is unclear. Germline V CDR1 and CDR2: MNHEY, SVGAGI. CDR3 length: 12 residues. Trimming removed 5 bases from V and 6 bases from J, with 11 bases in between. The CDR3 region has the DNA TGTGCCAGCAGTCCTACCACCACCGAGCAGTACTTC. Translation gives CASSPTTTEQYF.

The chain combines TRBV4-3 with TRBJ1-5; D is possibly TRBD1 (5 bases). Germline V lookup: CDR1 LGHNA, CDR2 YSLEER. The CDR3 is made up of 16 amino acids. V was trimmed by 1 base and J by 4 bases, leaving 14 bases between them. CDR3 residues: CASSQGYGTLNQPQHF. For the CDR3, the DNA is TGCGCCAGCAGCCAAGGGTACGGGACTTTAAATCAGCCCCAGCATTTT.